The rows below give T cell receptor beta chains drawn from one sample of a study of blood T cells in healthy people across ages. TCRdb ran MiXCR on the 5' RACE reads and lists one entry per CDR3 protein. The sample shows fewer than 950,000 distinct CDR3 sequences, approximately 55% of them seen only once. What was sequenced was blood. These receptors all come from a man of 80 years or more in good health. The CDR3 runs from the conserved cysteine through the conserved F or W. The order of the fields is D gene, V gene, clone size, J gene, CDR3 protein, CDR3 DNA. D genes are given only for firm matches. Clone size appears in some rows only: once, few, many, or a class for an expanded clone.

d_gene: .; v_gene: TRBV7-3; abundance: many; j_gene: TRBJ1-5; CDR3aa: CASSPGANQPQHF; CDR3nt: TGTGCCAGCAGCCCCGGGGCCAATCAGCCCCAGCATTTT
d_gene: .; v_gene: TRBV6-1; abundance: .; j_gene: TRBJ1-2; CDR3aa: CASSDFPKGFYGYTF; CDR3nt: TGTGCCAGCAGTGACTTCCCTAAGGGTTTTTATGGCTACACCTTC
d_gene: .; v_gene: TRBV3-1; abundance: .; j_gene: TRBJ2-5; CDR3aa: CASSQRGPSSYNEQYF; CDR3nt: TGTGCCAGCAGCCAAAGGGGTCCCAGCTCCTACAATGAGCAGTACTTC
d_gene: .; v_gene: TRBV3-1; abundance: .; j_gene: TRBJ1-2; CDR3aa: CASSQVLWADKNYGYTF; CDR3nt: TGTGCCAGCAGCCAAGTACTCTGGGCAGACAAGAACTATGGCTACACCTTC
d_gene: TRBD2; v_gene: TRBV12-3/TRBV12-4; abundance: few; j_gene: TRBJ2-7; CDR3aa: CASRSSGGSYEQYF; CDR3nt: TGTGCCAGCAGGTCTAGCGGGGGCTCCTACGAGCAGTACTTC
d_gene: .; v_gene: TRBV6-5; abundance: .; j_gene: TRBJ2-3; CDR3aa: CASSYTRERIVWHRYAYF; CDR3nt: TGTGCCAGCAGTTATACCCGGGAGAGGATAGTTTGGCACAGATACGCGTATTTT
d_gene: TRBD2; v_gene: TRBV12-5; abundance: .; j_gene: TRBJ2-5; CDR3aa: CASVLVLGGRAETQYF; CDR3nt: TGTGCTAGTGTTTTGGTACTGGGAGGGCGGGCAGAGACCCAGTACTTC
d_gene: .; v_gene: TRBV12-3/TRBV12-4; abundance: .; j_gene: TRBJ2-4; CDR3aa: CASSFRGSKNIQYF; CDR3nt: TGTGCCAGCAGTTTCCGGGGGTCGAAAAACATTCAGTACTTC
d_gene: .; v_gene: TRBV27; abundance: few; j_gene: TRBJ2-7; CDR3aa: CASSLKGIGYEQYF; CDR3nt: TGTGCCAGCAGTTTAAAGGGGATAGGCTACGAGCAGTACTTC
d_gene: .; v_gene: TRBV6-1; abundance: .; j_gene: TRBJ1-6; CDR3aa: CASKVSGDYNSPLHF; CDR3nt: TGTGCCAGCAAGGTCTCGGGGGACTATAATTCACCCCTCCACTTT
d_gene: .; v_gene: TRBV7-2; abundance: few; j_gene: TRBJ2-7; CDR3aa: CASSLLLGEGEQYF; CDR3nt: TGTGCCAGCAGCTTACTACTAGGGGAAGGAGAGCAGTACTTC
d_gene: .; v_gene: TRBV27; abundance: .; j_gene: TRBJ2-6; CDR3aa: CASSPWSVSGANVLTF; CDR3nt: TGTGCCAGCAGTCCGTGGTCAGTTTCTGGGGCCAACGTCCTGACTTTC
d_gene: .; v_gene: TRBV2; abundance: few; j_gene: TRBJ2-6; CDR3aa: CAGGETGANVLTF; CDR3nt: TGTGCCGGAGGGGAAACTGGGGCCAACGTCCTGACTTTC
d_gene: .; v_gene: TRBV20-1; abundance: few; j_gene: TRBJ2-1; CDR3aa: CSASTGGWVNEQFF; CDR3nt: TGCAGTGCTAGTACCGGGGGTTGGGTGAATGAGCAGTTCTTC
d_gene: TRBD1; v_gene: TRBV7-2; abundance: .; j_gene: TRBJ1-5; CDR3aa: CASSSDRAYNQPQHF; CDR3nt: TGTGCCAGCAGCTCGGACAGGGCGTACAATCAGCCCCAGCATTTT
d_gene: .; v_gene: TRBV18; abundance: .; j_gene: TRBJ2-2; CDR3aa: CASSQDRTTGELFF; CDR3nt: TGTGCCAGCTCCCAGGACAGAACCACCGGGGAGCTGTTTTTT
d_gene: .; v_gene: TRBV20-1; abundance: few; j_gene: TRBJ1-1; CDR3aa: CSARDRRQAMNTEAFF; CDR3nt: TGCAGTGCTAGAGATCGTAGGCAGGCAATGAACACTGAAGCTTTCTTT
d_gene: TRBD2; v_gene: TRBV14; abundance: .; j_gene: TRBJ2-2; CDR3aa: CASSQSRGQGSGSITGELFF; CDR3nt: TGTGCCAGCAGCCAATCCCGGGGGCAGGGTAGCGGGAGCATCACCGGGGAGCTGTTTTTT
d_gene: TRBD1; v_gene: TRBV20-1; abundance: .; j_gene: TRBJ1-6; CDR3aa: CSVTGGNSPLHF; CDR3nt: TGCAGTGTAACAGGGGGAAATTCACCCCTCCACTTT
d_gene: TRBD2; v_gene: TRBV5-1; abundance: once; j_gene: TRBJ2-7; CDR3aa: CASSLDLGGRSSAEQYF; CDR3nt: TGCGCCAGCAGCTTGGATCTGGGCGGGAGAAGCTCCGCCGAGCAGTACTTC
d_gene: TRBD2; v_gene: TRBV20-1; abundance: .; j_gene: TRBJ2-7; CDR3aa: CSARDPPSGSYNEQYF; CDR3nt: TGCAGTGCTAGAGATCCCCCCAGCGGGAGTTACAATGAGCAGTACTTC
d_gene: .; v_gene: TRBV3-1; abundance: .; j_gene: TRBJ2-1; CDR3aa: CASSQDRGGLPLNEQFF; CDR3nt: TGTGCCAGCAGCCAAGATAGGGGCGGGCTCCCTCTCAATGAGCAGTTCTTC
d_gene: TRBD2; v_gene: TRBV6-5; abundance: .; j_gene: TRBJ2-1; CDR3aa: CASRDIAGGRDEQFF; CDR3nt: TGTGCCAGCAGGGACATAGCGGGAGGCAGGGATGAGCAGTTCTTC
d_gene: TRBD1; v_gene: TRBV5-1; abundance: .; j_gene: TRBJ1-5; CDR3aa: CASRWDSYSNQPQHF; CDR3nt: TGCGCCAGCAGATGGGACAGTTATAGCAATCAGCCCCAGCATTTT
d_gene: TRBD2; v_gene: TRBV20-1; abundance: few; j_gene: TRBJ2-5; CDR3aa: CSARLAGGSETQYF; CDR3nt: TGCAGTGCTAGACTAGCGGGAGGGAGCGAGACCCAGTACTTC
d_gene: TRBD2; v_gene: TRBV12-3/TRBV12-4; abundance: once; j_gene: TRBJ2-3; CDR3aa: CASRGRTAGTDTQYF; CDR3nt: TGTGCCAGCAGGGGCCGCACAGCGGGAACAGATACGCAGTATTTT
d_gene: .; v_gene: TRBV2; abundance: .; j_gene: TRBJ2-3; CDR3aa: CASSRFRTDTQYF; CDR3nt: TGTGCCAGCTCGCGCTTCCGCACAGATACGCAGTATTTT
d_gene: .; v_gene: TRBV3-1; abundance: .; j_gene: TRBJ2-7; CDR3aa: CASSQSWEQYF; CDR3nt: TGTGCCAGCAGCCAATCGTGGGAGCAGTACTTC
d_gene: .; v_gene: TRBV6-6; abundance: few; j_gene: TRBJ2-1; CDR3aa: CASSRMANEQFF; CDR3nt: TGTGCCAGCAGCCGGATGGCGAATGAGCAGTTCTTC
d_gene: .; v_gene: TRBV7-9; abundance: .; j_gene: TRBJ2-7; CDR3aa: CASSTSTAEQYF; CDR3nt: TGTGCCAGCAGCACGTCTACGGCCGAGCAGTACTTC
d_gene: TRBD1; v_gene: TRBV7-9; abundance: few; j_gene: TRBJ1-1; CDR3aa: CASSPGGRATEAFF; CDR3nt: TGTGCCAGCAGCCCAGGGGGCAGAGCCACTGAAGCTTTCTTT
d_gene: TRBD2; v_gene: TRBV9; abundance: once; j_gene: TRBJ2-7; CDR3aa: CASSAIPGTSGTSYEQYF; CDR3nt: TGTGCCAGCAGCGCAATCCCCGGGACTAGCGGAACCTCCTACGAGCAGTACTTC
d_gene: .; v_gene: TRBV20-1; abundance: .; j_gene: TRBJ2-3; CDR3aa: CSARSEGGLNTQYF; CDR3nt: TGCAGTGCTAGATCGGAGGGGGGATTAAATACGCAGTATTTT
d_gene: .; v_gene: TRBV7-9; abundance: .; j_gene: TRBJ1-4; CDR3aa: CASTGPSLEKLFF; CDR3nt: TGTGCCAGCACAGGGCCGTCGCTGGAAAAACTGTTTTTT
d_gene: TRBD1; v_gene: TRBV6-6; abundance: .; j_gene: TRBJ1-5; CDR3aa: CASSWHRGQENQPQHF; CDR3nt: TGTGCCAGCAGTTGGCACAGGGGGCAGGAGAATCAGCCCCAGCATTTT
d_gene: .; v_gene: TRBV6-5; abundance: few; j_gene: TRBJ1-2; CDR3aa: CASRPAASPYGYTF; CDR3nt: TGTGCCAGCAGGCCCGCGGCGTCGCCCTATGGCTACACCTTC